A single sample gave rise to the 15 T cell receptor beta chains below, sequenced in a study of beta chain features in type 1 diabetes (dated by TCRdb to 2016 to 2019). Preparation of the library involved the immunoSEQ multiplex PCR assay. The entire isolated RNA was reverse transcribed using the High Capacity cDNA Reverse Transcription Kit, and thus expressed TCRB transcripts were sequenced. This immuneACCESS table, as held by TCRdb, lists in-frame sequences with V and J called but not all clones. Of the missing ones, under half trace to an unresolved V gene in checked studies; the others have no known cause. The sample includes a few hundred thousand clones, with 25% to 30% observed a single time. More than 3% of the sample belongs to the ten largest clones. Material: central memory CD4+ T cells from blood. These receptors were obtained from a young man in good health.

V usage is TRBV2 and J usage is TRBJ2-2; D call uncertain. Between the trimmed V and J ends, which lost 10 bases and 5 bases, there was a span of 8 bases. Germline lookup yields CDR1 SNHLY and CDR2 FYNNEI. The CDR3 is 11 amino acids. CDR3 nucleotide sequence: TGTGCCACTACAGCTACCGGGGAGCTGTTTTTT. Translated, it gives CATTATGELFF.

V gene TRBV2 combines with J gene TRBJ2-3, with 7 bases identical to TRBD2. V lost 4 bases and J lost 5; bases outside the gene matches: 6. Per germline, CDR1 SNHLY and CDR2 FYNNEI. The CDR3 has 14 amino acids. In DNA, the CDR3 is TGTGCCAGCAGTGTTGGCGGGAGCGAAGATACGCAGTATTTT. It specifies CASSVGGSEDTQYF.

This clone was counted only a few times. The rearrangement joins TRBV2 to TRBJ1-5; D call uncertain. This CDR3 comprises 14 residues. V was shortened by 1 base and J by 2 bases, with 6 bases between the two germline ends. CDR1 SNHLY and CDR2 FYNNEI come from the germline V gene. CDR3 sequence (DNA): TGTGCCAGCAGTGAAGAAATAGGCAATCAGCCCCAGCATTTT. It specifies CASSEEIGNQPQHF.

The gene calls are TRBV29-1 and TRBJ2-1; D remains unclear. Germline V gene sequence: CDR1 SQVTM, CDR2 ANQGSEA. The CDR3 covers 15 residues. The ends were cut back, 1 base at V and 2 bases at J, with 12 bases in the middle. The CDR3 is CSVEVSSDAYNEQFF. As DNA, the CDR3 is TGCAGCGTTGAAGTTAGCAGCGACGCCTACAATGAGCAGTTCTTC.

CDR3 DNA sequence: TGCGCCAGCAGTCGTAAAGCGCATCAGCCCCAGCATTTT. Amino acid sequence: CASSRKAHQPQHF. J is TRBJ1-5 and V is TRBV23-1; D is ambiguous. TRBV23-1 is reported as an ORF; its role is uncertain. Trimming left V 4 bases short and J 5 bases short, with 9 bases between. The CDR3 loop spans 13 amino acids.

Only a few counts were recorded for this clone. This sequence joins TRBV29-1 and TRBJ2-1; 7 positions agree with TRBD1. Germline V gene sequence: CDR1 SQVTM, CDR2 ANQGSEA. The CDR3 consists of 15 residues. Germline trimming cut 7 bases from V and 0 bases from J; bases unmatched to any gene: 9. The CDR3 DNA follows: TGCAGCGGTGTTCGGGGACAGAGCTCCTACAATGAGCAGTTCTTC. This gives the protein CSGVRGQSSYNEQFF.

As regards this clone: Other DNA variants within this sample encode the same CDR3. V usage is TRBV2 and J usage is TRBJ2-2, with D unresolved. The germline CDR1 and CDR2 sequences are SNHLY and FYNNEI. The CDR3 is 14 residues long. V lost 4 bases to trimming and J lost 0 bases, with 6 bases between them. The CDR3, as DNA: TGTGCCAGCAGTGTGGGTGCGAACACCGGGGAGCTGTTTTTT. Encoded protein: CASSVGANTGELFF. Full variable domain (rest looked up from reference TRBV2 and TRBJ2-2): EPEVTQTPSHQVTQMGQEVILRCVPISNHLYFYWYRQILGQKVEFLVSFYNNEISEKSEIFDDQFSVERPDGSNFTLKIRSTKLEDSAMYFCASSVGANTGELFFGEGSRLTVL.

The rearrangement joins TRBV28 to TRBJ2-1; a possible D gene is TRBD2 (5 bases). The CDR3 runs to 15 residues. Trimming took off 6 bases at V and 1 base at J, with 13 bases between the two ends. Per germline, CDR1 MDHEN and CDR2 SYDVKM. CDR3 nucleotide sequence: TGTGCCAGCAGCCCCCCCGGGGTATCCTACAATGAGCAGTTCTTC. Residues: CASSPPGVSYNEQFF.

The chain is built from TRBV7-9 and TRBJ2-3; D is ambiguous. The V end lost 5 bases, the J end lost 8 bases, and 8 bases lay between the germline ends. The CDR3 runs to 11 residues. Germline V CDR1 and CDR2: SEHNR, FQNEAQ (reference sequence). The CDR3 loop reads CASSPLGTQYF. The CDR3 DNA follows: TGTGCCAGCAGCCCCTTGGGTACGCAGTATTTT.

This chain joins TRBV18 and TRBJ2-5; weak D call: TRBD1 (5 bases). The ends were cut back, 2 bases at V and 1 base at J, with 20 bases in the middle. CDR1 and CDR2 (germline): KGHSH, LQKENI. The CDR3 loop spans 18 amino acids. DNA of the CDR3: TGTGCCAGCTCACCAGGGGCTTCCACGGGCTGGGTCCAAGAGACCCAGTACTTC. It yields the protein CASSPGASTGWVQETQYF.

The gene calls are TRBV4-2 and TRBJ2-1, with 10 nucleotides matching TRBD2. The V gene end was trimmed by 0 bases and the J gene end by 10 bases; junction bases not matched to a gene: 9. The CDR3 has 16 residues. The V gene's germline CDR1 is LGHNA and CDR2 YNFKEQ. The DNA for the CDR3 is TGTGCCAGCAGCCAAGATCCTGGAGCGGGGGGGCTGGAGCAGTTCTTC. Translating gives CASSQDPGAGGLEQFF.

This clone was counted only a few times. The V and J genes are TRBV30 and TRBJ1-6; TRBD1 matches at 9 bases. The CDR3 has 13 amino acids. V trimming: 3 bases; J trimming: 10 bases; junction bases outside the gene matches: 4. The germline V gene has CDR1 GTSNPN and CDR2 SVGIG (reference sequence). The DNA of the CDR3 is TGTGCCTGGAGCCGGACAGGGGAGTCACCCCTCCACTTT. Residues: CAWSRTGESPLHF.

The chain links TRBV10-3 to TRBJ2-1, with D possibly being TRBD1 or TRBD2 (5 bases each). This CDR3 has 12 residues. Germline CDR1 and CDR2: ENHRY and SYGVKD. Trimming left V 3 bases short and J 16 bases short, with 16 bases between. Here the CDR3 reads CAISDSGTETFF. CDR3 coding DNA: TGTGCCATCAGTGATTCCGGGACCGAAACTTTCTTC.

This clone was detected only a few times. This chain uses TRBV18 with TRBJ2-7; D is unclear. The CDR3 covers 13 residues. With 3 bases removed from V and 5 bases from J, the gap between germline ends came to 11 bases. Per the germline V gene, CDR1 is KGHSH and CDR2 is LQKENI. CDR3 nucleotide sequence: TGTGCCAGCTCACCGAGCGTAACCCACGAGCAGTACTTC. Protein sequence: CASSPSVTHEQYF.

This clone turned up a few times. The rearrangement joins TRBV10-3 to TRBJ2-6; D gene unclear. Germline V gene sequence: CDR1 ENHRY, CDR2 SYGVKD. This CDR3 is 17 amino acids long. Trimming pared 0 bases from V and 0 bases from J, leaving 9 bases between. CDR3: CAISESITSSGANVLTF. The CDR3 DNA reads TGTGCCATCAGTGAGTCGATTACAAGCTCTGGGGCCAACGTCCTGACTTTC.